A single sample is the source of the 29 T cell receptor beta chains below, sequenced in a study of kidney transplant recipient with SARS-CoV-2 infection (dated by TCRdb to about 2021). The time point label here, explained by the study, means: pre-pandemic baseline sample and day 111 after first positive SARS-CoV-2 test. Sequencing was carried out with an Illumina MiSeq. TCRdb itself trimmed the public reads at Q25 with fastp, ran MiXCR and retained productive beta chains. Each entry merges the rows of one CDR3 protein and shows their most common DNA and genes. Present in this sample are 250,000 or so distinct CDR3 sequences, 25% to 30% of which were seen just once. 6% to 8.5% of the sample is held by the ten biggest clonotypes. The sample here was a blood sample, taken at baseline and on day 111 from a kidney transplant recipient. The receptors were sampled from a young adult male patient who had COVID-19 and was a kidney transplant recipient. Some T cells may be donor cells from the graft after a transplant.

The table lists this clonotype with many counts. This chain uses TRBV5-6 with TRBJ1-6, with TRBD1 identical over 11 bases. Germline CDR1 is SGHDT and CDR2 is YYEEEE. Trimming took 4 bases from V and 10 from J; bases not matched to a gene: 7. CDR3 size: 15 residues. CDR3 coding DNA: TGTGCCAGCAGCATAGGACAGGGGGCTCTGTCACCCCTCCACTTT. It encodes CASSIGQGALSPLHF.

This clonotype was found many times. The genes are TRBV15 and TRBJ2-7; no clear D gene. V was shortened by 2 bases and J by 1 base, with 9 bases between the two germline ends. Germline CDR1 and CDR2: LNHNV and YYDKDF (reference sequence). This CDR3 has 14 residues. CDR3 nucleotide sequence: TGTGCCACCAGCAGAACAGTCGGATCCTACGAGCAGTACTTC. Amino acids: CATSRTVGSYEQYF.

As regards this clonotype: It is likely a read error, because the conserved phenylalanine at the end of the CDR3 is missing. This chain connects TRBV6-2 or TRBV6-3 to TRBJ1-1, with D maybe TRBD1 (6 bases). The germline V and J ends were trimmed by 6 bases and 4 bases, with 12 bases remaining between them. There are 13 residues in the CDR3. CDR1 and CDR2 (germline): MNHEY, SVGEGT. CDR3 bases: TGTGCCAGCAGAGATCAGGGGTTCACTGAAGCTTTCCTT. Its protein is CASRDQGFTEAFL.

Turning to this clonotype: One base away lies a much larger clone, so this may be a sequencing read error. The chain is built from TRBV6-5 and TRBJ1-1; 9 bases match TRBD1. Germline CDR1 is MNHEY and CDR2 is SVGAGI. The CDR3 has 13 amino acids. CDR3: CAGSYGTGYEAFF. The DNA for the CDR3 is TGTGCCGGCAGTTATGGGACAGGGTATGAAGCTTTCTTT.

Comments on this clonotype: This may stem from a read error, because a much larger clone lies one nucleotide away. The V and J genes are TRBV6-5 and TRBJ2-7; 9 bases are shared with TRBD1. The CDR3 covers 16 residues. Germline CDR1 and CDR2: MNHEY and SVGAGI. Trimming cost V 5 bases and J 4 bases; bases outside gene matches: 12. CDR3 DNA: TGTGCCAGCAGTACGTATCTGGGACAGGGTACGTACGAGCAGTACTTC. It yields the protein CASSTYLGQGTYEQYF.

This clonotype was recorded many times. The V gene is TRBV15, the J gene TRBJ2-3; 11 bases align to TRBD2. Trimming cost V 0 bases and J 4 bases; bases outside gene matches: 6. Germline CDR1 LNHNV, CDR2 YYDKDF (reference sequence). The CDR3 runs 17 residues. The CDR3 spells CATSRDPSGGTADTQYF. The CDR3, as DNA: TGTGCCACCAGCAGAGATCCTAGCGGGGGGACGGCAGATACGCAGTATTTT.

This clonotype was counted at least ten times. V usage is TRBV9 and J usage is TRBJ2-2; D not certain. Germline CDR1 SGDLS, CDR2 YYNGEE. CDR3 length: 16 residues. The V and J ends lost 4 bases and 0 bases respectively, with 13 bases between them. CDR3 in DNA: TGTGCCAGCAGCCCCCGCCTCGCATCGAACACCGGGGAGCTGTTTTTT. Translating gives CASSPRLASNTGELFF.

This clonotype was seen ten or more times. This sequence joins TRBV23-1 and TRBJ1-2; no definite D call. TRBV23-1 is placed among ORFs of uncertain function. V gave up 3 bases and J gave up 4 bases, with 21 bases separating them. CDR3 length: 17 residues. The CDR3 coding sequence is TGCGCCAGCAGTCATTCATCGCTACGCAGAAAGACCTATGGCTACACCTTC. Translation: CASSHSSLRRKTYGYTF.

This clonotype showed up many times. The chain uses TRBV6-6 and TRBJ1-2; no definite D call. The CDR3 is 17 amino acids. Germline assignment: CDR1 MNHNY and CDR2 SVGAGI (reference sequence). V lost 4 bases and J 4 bases, leaving 22 bases between the germline ends. The CDR3 loop reads CASSFALGGRKTYGYTF. The CDR3 region has the DNA TGTGCCAGCAGTTTTGCACTAGGTGGGAGAAAGACCTATGGCTACACCTTC.

The sample holds many counts of this clonotype. The CDR3 protein is CASGCSSVRKTYGYTF. In DNA form, the CDR3 reads TGCGCCAGCGGGTGTTCATCGGTTCGAAAGACCTATGGCTACACCTTC. This chain connects TRBV5-1 to TRBJ1-2, with no clear D. The CDR3 covers 16 residues. Germline loops: CDR1 SGHRS, CDR2 YFSETQ. V was clipped by 7 bases and J by 4 bases, with 23 bases between them. The variable domain in full, completed from reference TRBV5-1 and TRBJ1-2, reads KAGVTQTPRYLIKTRGQQVTLSCSPISGHRSVSWYQQTPGQGLQFLFEYFSETQRNKGNFPGRFSGRQFSNSRSEMNVSTLELGDSALYLCASGCSSVRKTYGYTFGSGTRLTVV.

This clonotype was seen ten or more times. Here the CDR3 DNA reads TGTGCCAGCAGTGACCTAGCGGGGACTAGAAATGAGCAGTTCTTC. Protein: CASSDLAGTRNEQFF. The rearrangement joins TRBV6-1 to TRBJ2-1, with TRBD2 matching 9 bases. CDR3 length equals 15 residues. The germline V gene encodes CDR1 MNHNS and CDR2 SASEGT. V was clipped by 3 bases and J by 7 bases; unmatched bases: 7.

This chain connects TRBV24-1 to TRBJ2-1; TRBD2 is a possible D gene (6 bases). Germline lookup yields CDR1 KGHDR and CDR2 SFDVKD. The germline V and J ends were trimmed by 3 bases and 3 bases, with 11 bases remaining between them. The CDR3 totals 15 residues. CDR3 amino acids: CATSDPTRIYNEQFF. Here the CDR3 DNA reads TGTGCCACCAGTGATCCGACTAGAATCTACAATGAGCAGTTCTTC.

This clonotype was observed at least ten times. The rearrangement links TRBV21-1 to TRBJ1-5; the table's D call, TRBD1, was not checked against the DNA. TRBV21-1 is a known pseudogene. The CDR3 has 17 residues. The CDR3 reads CASRVDRGHQNGQPQHF. CDR3 bases: TGTGCCAGCAGAGTAGACAGGGGCCACCAGAATGGCCAGCCCCAGCATTTT.

This clonotype occurred many times. V usage is TRBV5-1 and J usage is TRBJ2-1; D is undetermined. With 4 bases removed from V and 5 bases from J, the gap between germline ends came to 7 bases. CDR1 SGHRS and CDR2 YFSETQ come from the germline V gene. The CDR3 consists of 12 residues. In DNA form, the CDR3 reads TGCGCCAGCAGCCCCCCCGACAATGAGCAGTTCTTC. As protein: CASSPPDNEQFF.

This clonotype was observed at least ten times. This rearrangement joins TRBV20-1 to TRBJ2-7, with 8 bases matching TRBD2. Germline CDR1 DFQATT, CDR2 SNEGSKA (reference sequence). The CDR3 runs to 14 residues. Trimming removed 1 base from V and 7 bases from J; junction bases left unmatched: 9. This chain's CDR3 is CSARVPAGAGEQYF. The CDR3 DNA is TGCAGTGCTAGAGTCCCAGCGGGAGCGGGGGAGCAGTACTTC.

This clonotype appeared a single time. A read error is possible here, since a much larger clone lies one base away. CDR3 sequence reads: CAGSPAGDGGYTF. The CDR3 nucleotides read TGTGCCGGCAGCCCGGCCGGGGATGGAGGCTACACCTTC. This chain uses TRBV5-6 with TRBJ1-2; D is undetermined. CDR1 and CDR2 (germline): SGHDT, YYEEEE. This CDR3 has 13 amino acids.

To note about this clonotype: One base away lies a much larger clone, so this may be a sequencing read error. The rearrangement links TRBV30 to TRBJ1-2, with D hard to call. Germline V CDR1 and CDR2: GTSNPN, SVGIG (reference sequence). V was clipped by 5 bases and J by 4 bases, with 23 bases between them. The CDR3 spans 16 residues. This CDR3 reads CAWLWMRYRNTYGYTF. CDR3 bases: TGTGCCTGGTTATGGATGCGTTATAGAAATACCTATGGCTACACCTTC.

Note on this clonotype: This may arise from a read error, as a much more abundant clone is one base away. Without the conserved terminal phenylalanine or tryptophan, this CDR3 likely stems from a read error. The DNA is left out, because the CDR3 cannot be placed on it with certainty; the CDR3 is given as TCRdb lists it. This chain links TRBV10-3 with TRBJ2-1; TRBD1 is the table's D call and was not checked against the DNA. CDR1 ENHRY and CDR2 SYGVKD come from the germline V gene. Including both end residues, the CDR3 is 13 amino acids long. The CDR3 here is CAISYRESDTQYL.

This clonotype was recorded a few times. The chain recombines TRBV12-3 or TRBV12-4 with TRBJ2-1, with 8 bases fitting TRBD1. V trimming: 2 bases; J trimming: 7 bases; junction bases outside the gene matches: 7. The CDR3 length is 15 residues. CDR3 bases: TGTGCCAGCAGTTTAAATCAGGGGGCAGGGAATGAGCAGTTCTTC. Translated, it gives CASSLNQGAGNEQFF.

Comment on this clonotype: Given a much more abundant clone one base away, this may be a read error. The genes are TRBV19 and TRBJ1-3, with a weak D call TRBD1 (6 bases). The V end lost 3 bases, the J end lost 4 bases, and 10 bases lay between the germline ends. Germline assignment: CDR1 LNHDA and CDR2 SQIVND (reference sequence). CDR3 length: 14 amino acids. CDR3 coding DNA: TGTGCCAGTAGTATGGGACATGCCGGAAACACCATATATTTT. It yields the protein CASSMGHAGNTIYF.

This clonotype was picked up many times. The genes are TRBV7-8 and TRBJ1-3, with D tentatively TRBD1 (5 bases). V lost 5 bases and J lost 3, with 11 bases in between. CDR1 is SGHVS and CDR2 is FQNEAQ in the germline V gene. The CDR3 sequence is 14 residues long. Written as DNA, the CDR3 is TGTGCCAGCAGCCATACGGGGGTTGGAAACACCATATATTTT. Amino acids: CASSHTGVGNTIYF. Looking up the rest from reference TRBV7-8 and TRBJ1-3 gives the full variable domain: GAGVSQSPRYKVAKRGQDVALRCDPISGHVSLFWYQQALGQGPEFLTYFQNEAQLDKSGLPSDRFFAERPEGSVSTLKIQRTQQEDSAVYLCASSHTGVGNTIYFGEGSWLTVV.

This clonotype was observed at least ten times. V usage is TRBV5-5 and J usage is TRBJ1-2; D gene ambiguous. The length of the CDR3 is 16 residues. Trimming cost V 7 bases and J 4 bases, with 23 bases left between them. Germline assignment: CDR1 SGHKS and CDR2 YYEKEE (reference sequence). The CDR3 reads CASCSFVSRKTYGYTF. Here the CDR3 DNA reads TGTGCCAGCTGTTCCTTTGTCTCGCGAAAGACCTATGGCTACACCTTC.

As to this clonotype: A junction end diverges from the germline sequence, so it may reflect a read error. V usage is TRBV12-3 or TRBV12-4 and J usage is TRBJ2-5; 8 bases are shared with TRBD1. The CDR3 consists of 19 residues. The CDR3: CASSRKTLRGPYIQEAQYF. CDR3 nucleotides: TGTGCCAGCAGCCGAAAAACCCTCAGGGGGCCCTACATACAAGAGGCCCAGTACTTC.

There are a few counts of this clonotype. The chain has TRBV3-1 and TRBJ2-4; TRBD1 agrees at 7 bases. V was pared by 1 base and J by 0 bases, with 6 bases of the junction left unmatched. CDR3 length: 17 residues. Germline V gives CDR1 LGHDT, CDR2 YNNKEL (reference sequence). CDR3 coding DNA: TGTGCCAGCAGCCAAGTGACAGGGAATTTAGCCAAAAACATTCAGTACTTC. Encoded protein: CASSQVTGNLAKNIQYF. The whole variable domain, remainder taken from reference TRBV3-1 and TRBJ2-4, is DTAVSQTPKYLVTQMGNDKSIKCEQNLGHDTMYWYKQDSKKFLKIMFSYNNKELIINETVPNRFSPKSPDKAHLNLHINSLELGDSAVYFCASSQVTGNLAKNIQYFGAGTRLSVL.

This clonotype came up many times. J is TRBJ1-2 and V is TRBV10-3; no clear D. The CDR3 is 14 residues long. V lost 0 bases and J 2 bases, leaving 7 bases between the germline ends. CDR1 and CDR2 from the germline V gene are ENHRY and SYGVKD. CDR3 protein: CAISESSQNYGYTF. In DNA, the CDR3 is TGTGCCATCAGTGAGTCGAGTCAGAACTATGGCTACACCTTC.

Worth noting for this clonotype: A read error is possible here, since a much larger clone lies one base away. This CDR3 fails to terminate in the conserved phenylalanine or tryptophan, so it likely reflects a read error. The chain uses TRBV3-1 and TRBJ1-2, with D possibly being TRBD1 (6 bases). CDR3 length equals 12 residues. Germline values: CDR1 LGHDT, CDR2 YNNKEL (reference sequence). V was clipped by 8 bases and J by 2 bases, with 9 bases between them. The DNA of the CDR3 is TGTGCCAGCGGTAGGGGGAACTATGGCTACACCTCC. Translating gives CASGRGNYGYTS.

Comments on this clonotype: A much larger clone differs from this one at a single base, so this may be a read error. The CDR3: CASSPLGSHNEQFF. The CDR3, as DNA: TGTGCCAGCAGTCCCCTAGGCTCCCACAATGAGCAGTTCTTC. The chain is built from TRBV7-6 and TRBJ2-1, with D unclear. Per germline, CDR1 SGHVS and CDR2 FNYEAQ. The length of the CDR3 is 14 residues.

The chain couples TRBV19 to TRBJ2-1, with 12 bases identical to TRBD2. This CDR3 contains 16 residues. Germline V gene data show CDR1 as LNHDA and CDR2 as SQIVND (reference sequence). The V and J ends lost 3 bases and 15 bases, in that order; junction bases with no gene match: 15. This CDR3 is CASSMGLILAGGQSFF. For the CDR3, the DNA is TGTGCCAGTAGTATGGGCCTCATACTAGCGGGAGGACAGTCGTTCTTC.

Details on this clonotype: This may be a read error: a much more frequent sequence differs by one nucleotide. The chain joins TRBV7-9 to TRBJ1-1; D not resolved. The germline gives CDR1 SEHNR, CDR2 FQNEAQ (reference sequence). The V and J ends lost 7 bases and 1 base respectively, with 7 bases between them. CDR3 length equals 12 residues. CDR3 sequence: CASKEGNTEAFF. The DNA for the CDR3 is TGTGCCAGCAAGGAGGGGAACACTGAAGCTTTCTTT.